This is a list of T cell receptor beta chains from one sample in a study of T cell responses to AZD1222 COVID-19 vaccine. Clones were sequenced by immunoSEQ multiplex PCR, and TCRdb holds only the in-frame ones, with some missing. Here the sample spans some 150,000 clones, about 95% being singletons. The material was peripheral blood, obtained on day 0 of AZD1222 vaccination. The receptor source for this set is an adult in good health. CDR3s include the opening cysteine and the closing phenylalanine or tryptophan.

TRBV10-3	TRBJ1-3	CAIRGDSSGNTIYF
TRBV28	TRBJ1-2	CASSYPKQGPNYGYTF
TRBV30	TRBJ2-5	CAWSVQGATQYF
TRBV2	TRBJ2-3	CASSWSGGTDTQYF
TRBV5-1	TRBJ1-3	CASSLDGQRSGNTIYF
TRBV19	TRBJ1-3	CASSIDRTGGNTIYF
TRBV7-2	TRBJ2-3	CASSLPAGGREDTQYF
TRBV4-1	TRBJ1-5	CASSQTLRRPQHF
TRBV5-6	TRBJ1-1	CASSLVVGFRTEAFF
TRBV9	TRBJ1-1	CASSAQGFSEAFF
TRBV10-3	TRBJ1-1	CATQGGSTEAFF
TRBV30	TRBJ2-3	CAWSRTHDTQYF
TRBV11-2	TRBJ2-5	CASSLEERGETQYF
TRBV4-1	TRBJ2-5	CASRQDNSRETQYF
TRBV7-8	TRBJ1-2	CASSARQGSYGYTF
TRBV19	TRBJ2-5	CASSPWGKRGIQETQYF
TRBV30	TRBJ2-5	CACLQGGETQYF
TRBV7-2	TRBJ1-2	CASSPGPSSWGGYTF
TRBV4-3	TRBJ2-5	CASSQAQGVGTQYF
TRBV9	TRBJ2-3	CASSGENTDTQYF
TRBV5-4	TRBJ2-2	CASSFWGSGELFF
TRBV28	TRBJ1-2	CASSTTGGLLGGYTF
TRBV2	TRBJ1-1	CATWAGQMNTEAFF
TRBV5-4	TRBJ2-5	CASSGGGETQYF
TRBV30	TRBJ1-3	CAWRGDYSSGNTIYF
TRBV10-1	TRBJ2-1	CASSESTYDEQFF
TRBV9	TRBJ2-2	CASSVGSAGGPIGELFF
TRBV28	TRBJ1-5	CASSSPINQPQHF
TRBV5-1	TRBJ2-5	CASSHTGTGGSQETQYF
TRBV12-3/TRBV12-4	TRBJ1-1	CASSFHTEAFF
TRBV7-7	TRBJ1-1	CASSLVGKWSTEAFF
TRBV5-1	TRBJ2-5	CASSATLAGGLETQYF
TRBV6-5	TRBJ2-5	CASSFRDRGYQETQYF
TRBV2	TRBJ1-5	CASSLDQGQPQHF
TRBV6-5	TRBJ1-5	CASSPTGYNQPQHF
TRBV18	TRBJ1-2	CASSLGQDYGYTF
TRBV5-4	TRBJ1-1	CASSLFVFLGTGTEAFF
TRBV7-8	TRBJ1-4	CASSLEVAVGEKLFF
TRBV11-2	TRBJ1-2	CASSFSPGDGYTF
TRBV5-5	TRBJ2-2	CASSPAPTGGMALFF
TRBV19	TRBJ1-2	CASRRGQGLIDGYTF
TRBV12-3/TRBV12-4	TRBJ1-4	CASSEVEGEKLFF
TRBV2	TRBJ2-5	CASSEAGGQAYQETQYF
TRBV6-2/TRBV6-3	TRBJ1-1	CASSYPGRLNTEAFF
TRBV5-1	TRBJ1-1	CASSVSRGLTEAFF
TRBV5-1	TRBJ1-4	CASSLRDGGEKLFF
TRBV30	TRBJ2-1	CAWVPTYNEQFF
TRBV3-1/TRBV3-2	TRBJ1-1	CASSRGVLGTEAFF
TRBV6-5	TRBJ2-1	CASSYTGSYNEQFF
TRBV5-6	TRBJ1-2	CASSFLRGMNYGYTF
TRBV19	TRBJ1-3	CASSTRQGNTIYF
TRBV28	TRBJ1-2	CASSSDTRYGYTF
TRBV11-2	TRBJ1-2	CASSLGWGRYGYTF